The T cell receptor beta chain under discussion was sequenced for a study of human T cells and chemical hapten exposure. Across the whole study: TCR yields per sample varied mostly from small pooled library volume differences.

For the library, individual cDNA molecules each received unique molecular identifiers. MiXCR, run by TCRdb on the RACE reads, gives a single entry per CDR3 protein. The table has approximately 320,000 distinct CDR3 sequences, 5.5% seen once; the top ten hold about 8.2%. Many counts were recorded for this clonotype. Its antigen is not known. The V and J ends lost 5 bases and 2 bases respectively, with 7 bases between them. This CDR3 is built from 13 residues. Study results and caveats: Positively correlated with patch test score were the counts of PT1 expanded TCRs.

Time point here: pre-sensitization, week 0. The treatment: therapeutic diphenylcyclopropenone sensitization with weekly scalp DPC. The sequence came from a woman under 30 with alopecia areata. Some clones in this sample may be carry-over from other donors' samples. The sequencing used whole blood, collected in connection with sensitization to the hapten diphenylcyclopropenone (DPC). The chain has TRBV12-3 or TRBV12-4 and TRBJ2-1, with D tentatively TRBD2 (5 bases). The CDR3 loop is CASSPGTYNEQFF. Written as DNA, the CDR3 is TGTGCCAGCAGTCCGGGGACCTACAATGAGCAGTTCTTC.